The clone carrying this TCR beta chain was seen repeatedly, ten times or more. Its antigen is as yet unknown. These data originate in a study of T cells in Graves' hyperthyroidism and ophthalmopathy. Overall study: Peripheral blood was acquired at first diagnosis, ahead of any therapy whatsoever.

Study-wide points: Blood samples included most of the expanded thyroid clonotypes exceeding 0.001.

The TCR beta CDR3 regions underwent amplification using RNA transcripts as the source. The HTBI set primed first-round TCR CDR3 RT-PCR. TCRdb redid the calling of the multiplex PCR reads with MiXCR, one entry per CDR3 protein. The repertoire consists of around 500,000 distinct CDR3 sequences, with about 16% occurring once and the leading ten covering 25% to 30%. Disease lasting under 3 months, a NOSPECS grade of at least 4, and a Clinical Activity Score of at least 3 were features of the ophthalmopathy patients. The CDR3 sequence is 14 residues long. The trim removed 5 bases at V and 6 bases at J, leaving 5 bases unmatched. Germline V CDR1 and CDR2: MDHEN, SYDVKM.

Input material: blood. V is TRBV28 and J is TRBJ1-5; 9 bases match TRBD1. The TCR sequence derives from a woman in her 30s with Graves' ophthalmopathy. CDR3 loop: CASSTGGQRQPQHF. The CDR3 DNA sequence: TGTGCCAGCAGTACAGGGGGCCAGCGTCAGCCCCAGCATTTT.